The sequence of this T cell receptor (beta chain) was determined in a study of PD-L1 blockade in urothelial cancer. The overall study: Bladder-origin urothelial cancer in males covered about 85% of the 29 patients.

Note on this clone: Its antigen is undetermined.

Whole-study findings and limits: When measured at 3 weeks, tumor-associated blood clones expanded more in durable-benefit patients. When pretreatment blood TCR clonality was below the median, it predicted better survival.

Germline loops: CDR1 SNHLY, CDR2 FYNNEI. The CDR3 consists of 12 residues. Unmatched junction bases numbered 5, after V lost 6 bases and J lost 11 bases. Sequencing was performed with immunoSEQ multiplex PCR; in TCRdb, only in-frame clones are kept and a portion is missing. The data contain fewer than 80,000 clones, roughly 79% of them seen just once; the ten biggest clones take up 3.2%. Described time point: pretreatment peripheral blood. Peripheral blood mononuclear cells were collected from every patient before and during treatment, yielding between 1 and 8 samples per patient. The chain joins TRBV2 to TRBJ1-4; the match to TRBD1 covers 8 bases. The sequence came from a man aged 65 to 85 with urothelial cancer. The sequencing used PBMCs, collected around atezolizumab (anti-PD-L1) treatment. The CDR3 DNA is TGTGCCAGCAGCTGGACAGGGAACAAACTGTTTTTT. Its protein is CASSWTGNKLFF.